This TCR beta chain was identified in a study of blood T cells in healthy people across ages (dated by TCRdb to 2015 to 2017). Study-wide context: In model experiments, roughly one uniquely barcoded TCR beta cDNA molecule per two T cells was captured by template switching. The study analyzed two additional independent replicas of 1 million unique cDNA reads from the same blood draw for two donors, one aged 18 to 29 and one aged 80 or older. The study measured age-related changes in TCR beta repertoire diversity using deep sequencing normalized with unique cDNA molecular identifiers. To avoid experimental bias, donors of different ages were randomly spread across the sequencing lanes. The donors were divided into four age groups: young (average around 15 years), middle-aged (almost 40), aged (roughly 66) and long-lived (approximately 74).

The library came from 5' RACE. Sequencing was performed on an Illumina HiSeq 2500. The second PCR ran for roughly 7 to 12 cycles and used a J-beta primer mix along with a sample-barcoded 5' primer. Each TCR beta cDNA molecule received a unique molecular identifier from a template-switch 5' adaptor carrying 12 random nucleotides. Each sample yielded at least 3 million CDR3-containing paired-end reads. The Mint cDNA synthesis kit, primed by a TRBC-specific oligonucleotide, was used to synthesize first-strand cDNA from all RNA. After uracil-DNA glycosylase treatment, a first 18-cycle PCR used universal primers M1SS and BC2_uni_R on all cDNA. Per the authors' processing: Normalization of each sample was performed by random selection of 1 million high-quality reads, each carrying a distinct molecular identifier. Reads sharing molecular identifiers were discarded rather than binned into consensus sequences. MiTCR, set to a Q25 quality threshold and the strictest error-elimination algorithm, was used for CDR3 identification, clonotype clustering and error correction. A nonparametric unseen species model with Euler transformation was used to estimate a lower bound on total TCR beta diversity. TCRdb trimmed public reads at Q25 via fastp, called clones via MiXCR and kept in-frame beta chains. Rows matching on CDR3 protein sequence are summarized as one entry with the most common DNA and genes. These V and J calls originate from TCRdb's pipeline instead of the authors' own analysis. Present in this sample are 650,000 to 1,000,000 distinct CDR3 sequences, about 36% of which were seen just once. Under 15% of the sample is in the top ten clones.

Unmatched junction bases come to 3, with V trimmed by 4 bases and J by 5 bases. CDR1 and CDR2, per the germline V gene, are SGHRS and YFSETQ. From its cysteine to its phenylalanine, the CDR3 spans 14 amino acids. Just the 42-base CDR3 DNA is kept, in frame starting at base 1. The roughly 37 donors, aged about 6 to 95 years, were systemically healthy Caucasian individuals from Russia. Each donor gave about 9.7 milliliters of peripheral blood, drawn into EDTA-treated Vacutainer tubes. Ficoll-Paque density-gradient centrifugation was used to isolate PBMCs, with at least 7 million per sample. Total RNA was extracted from PBMCs with Trizol reagent, with at least 5.5 micrograms obtained per sample. For every donor, an aliquot of PBMCs went through flow cytometry to measure the percentages of naive CD45RAhigh/CD27high T cells. Overall results and qualifications from the work: As age increased, observed TCR beta diversity per million T cells dropped in a roughly linear way, and a significant reduction was already evident by age 40. Estimates of total diversity from one million sequenced T cells were regarded as lower bounds and underestimates. Because donor CMV infection status was unknown, age-related changes in expanded clonotypes were potentially confounded. Compared with the aged group, the long-lived group had more naive CD4+ T cells, fewer expanded clones and increased TCR diversity, a pattern suggesting age selection. The percentage of naive T cells measured by flow cytometry correlated strongly with observed TCR beta diversity. Because profiling used bulk unsorted PBMCs, naive and antigen-experienced compartments could not be compared conclusively.

Comment on this clonotype: The antigen this receptor binds is unknown. No per-base quality is available; no much larger clone lies one base away.

The clonotype was recovered from a man aged 18 to 29 in good health. The chain is made from TRBV5-1 and TRBJ2-3, and 11 bases in between align with TRBD2. The material sequenced was blood. DNA sequence: TGCGCCAGCAGCATAGCGGGGGGGAGAGATACGCAGTATTTT. Its amino acids are CASSIAGGRDTQYF.